This T cell receptor beta chain was recorded in a study of shared clonotypes between healthy human individuals. Looking at the study overall: Donors were two women and three men aged 18 to 49. Findings of the study overall: Represented genetic and exposure-history diversity was restricted by having few donors. Sharing across four donors was highest in naive CD4 (approximately 5%) and lowest in memory CD8 (approximately 0.4%). Rarefaction indicated that sorted-subset sequencing remained incomplete although depth was large.

Sequenced by immunoSEQ multiplex PCR; TCRdb stores in-frame clones only, minus some. This sample yields about 230,000 clones, of which about 69% are seen a single time; around 10% belongs to the top ten. V trimming: 2 bases; J trimming: 2 bases; junction bases outside the gene matches: 11. The germline gives CDR1 MGHDK, CDR2 SYGVNS. The CDR3 runs to 17 residues. On this clone: Its antigen is undetermined.

This sequence joins TRBV25-1 and TRBJ1-1, with TRBD1 matching 7 bases. The sequence derives from a man in his thirties or forties in good health. The sequencing sample was made of memory CD4+ T cells sorted from blood. Regarding subset: CD45RA-negative fraction. Here the CDR3 DNA reads TGTGCCAGCAGTGAAGTGGGGCTGATAGGGGGCAACACTGAAGCTTTCTTT. Translating gives CASSEVGLIGGNTEAFF. Looking up the rest from reference TRBV25-1 and TRBJ1-1 gives the full variable domain: EADIYQTPRYLVIGTGKKITLECSQTMGHDKMYWYQQDPGMELHLIHYSYGVNSTEKGDLSSESTVSRIRTEHFPLTLESARPSHTSQYLCASSEVGLIGGNTEAFFGQGTRLTVV.